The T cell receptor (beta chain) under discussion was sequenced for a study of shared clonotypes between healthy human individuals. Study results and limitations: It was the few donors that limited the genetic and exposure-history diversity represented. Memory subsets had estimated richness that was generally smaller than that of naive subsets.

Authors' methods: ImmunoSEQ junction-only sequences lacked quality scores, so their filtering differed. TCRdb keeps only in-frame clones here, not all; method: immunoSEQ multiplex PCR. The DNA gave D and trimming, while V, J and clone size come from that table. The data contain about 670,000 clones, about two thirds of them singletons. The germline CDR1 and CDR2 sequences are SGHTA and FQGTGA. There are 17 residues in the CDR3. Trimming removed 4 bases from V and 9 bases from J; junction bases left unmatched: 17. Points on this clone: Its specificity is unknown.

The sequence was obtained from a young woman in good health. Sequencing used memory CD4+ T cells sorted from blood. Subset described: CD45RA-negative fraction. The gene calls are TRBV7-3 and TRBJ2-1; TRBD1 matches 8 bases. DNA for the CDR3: TGTGCCAGCAGCTCCCAACCTGCCGGACAGGGTGGAGGTGAGCAGTTCTTC. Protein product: CASSSQPAGQGGGEQFF.